The 28 T cell receptor beta chains presented below share a single source sample, sequenced in a study of shared clonotypes between healthy human individuals. Sequencing was performed with immunoSEQ multiplex PCR; in TCRdb, only in-frame clones are kept and a portion is missing. Of about 360,000 clones listed, around four fifths are singletons. Sequenced: memory CD4+ T cells sorted from blood. The subset is: CD45RA-negative fraction. These receptors all stem from a man under 40 in good health.

In its sample, this clone was seen many times. The chain has TRBV19 and TRBJ1-1, with no clear D. The germline V gene encodes CDR1 LNHDA and CDR2 SQIVND (reference sequence). V was trimmed by 6 bases and J by 1 base, leaving 12 bases between them. This CDR3 contains 14 residues. Written as DNA, the CDR3 is TGTGCCAGTAGCGCTATAAGGTGGAACACTGAAGCTTTCTTT. As protein: CASSAIRWNTEAFF.

The chain has TRBV5-5 and TRBJ1-6; D possibly corresponds to TRBD1 (5 bases). Germline V gene data show CDR1 as SGHKS and CDR2 as YYEKEE (reference sequence). Between the trimmed V and J ends, which lost 2 bases and 5 bases, there was a span of 11 bases. This CDR3 has 15 amino acids. CDR3 coding DNA: TGTGCCAGCAGCTTTTTCAGGGAGGATAATTCACCCCTCCACTTT. This codes for CASSFFREDNSPLHF. The entire variable domain, with the rest obtained from reference TRBV5-5 and TRBJ1-6, is as follows: DAGVTQSPTHLIKTRGQQVTLRCSPISGHKSVSWYQQVLGQGPQFIFQYYEKEERGRGNFPDRFSARQFPNYSSELNVNALLLGDSALYLCASSFFREDNSPLHFGNGTRLTVT.

This rearrangement joins TRBV4-1 to TRBJ2-7; D unresolved. V was shortened by 1 base and J by 5 bases, with 12 bases between the two germline ends. The CDR3 spans 14 residues. CDR1 is MGHRA, CDR2 YSYEKL, per germline. CDR3 sequence reads: CASSQAGSHNEQYF. DNA of the CDR3: TGCGCCAGCAGCCAAGCCGGGTCTCATAACGAGCAGTACTTC.

The rearrangement links TRBV5-5 to TRBJ2-1; tentatively, D is TRBD1 (6 bases). With 2 bases removed from V and 4 bases from J, the gap between germline ends came to 10 bases. The CDR3 is made up of 14 amino acids. CDR1 is SGHKS and CDR2 is YYEKEE in the germline V gene (reference sequence). CDR3 DNA: TGTGCCAGCAGCTTCCGGGACACTTACAATGAGCAGTTCTTC. Its translation is CASSFRDTYNEQFF.

This rearrangement joins TRBV28 to TRBJ1-5, with no clear D. The CDR3 length is 14 residues. The germline CDR1 and CDR2 sequences are MDHEN and SYDVKM. V was pared by 4 bases and J by 2 bases, with 9 bases between. CDR3 in amino acids: CASSSPFGNQPQHF. Here the CDR3 DNA reads TGTGCCAGCAGTTCCCCCTTTGGCAATCAGCCCCAGCATTTT.

This clone was detected only a few times. This CDR3 is also generated by other DNA sequences in the sample. The chain joins TRBV5-1 to TRBJ2-3, with D uncertain. There are 12 residues in the CDR3. The V gene lost 0 bases and the J gene lost 5 bases, with 4 bases spanning the gap. CDR1 and CDR2 from the germline V gene are SGHRS and YFSETQ. DNA for the CDR3: TGCGCCAGCAGCTTGGCACTAGATACGCAGTATTTT. Its translation is CASSLALDTQYF.

This clone has more than one count but fewer than ten. The V call is TRBV2, the J call TRBJ1-1, with D uncertain. V gave up 2 bases and J gave up 10 bases, with 11 bases separating them. Germline V gene lookup returns CDR1 SNHLY and CDR2 FYNNEI. This CDR3 spans 12 amino acids. Here the CDR3 reads CASSERGRGAFF. CDR3 bases: TGTGCCAGCAGTGAAAGAGGCAGAGGAGCTTTCTTT.

Comment on this clone: The same CDR3 also results from other DNA sequences found in this sample. The chain uses TRBV5-1 and TRBJ2-5, with 10 bases matching TRBD2. This CDR3 has 16 amino acids. Trimming cost V 0 bases and J 2 bases; bases outside gene matches: 4. Germline V CDR1 and CDR2: SGHRS, YFSETQ. CDR3 sequence reads: CASSLVLAGGQETQYF. DNA of the CDR3: TGCGCCAGCAGCTTGGTGTTAGCGGGGGGACAAGAGACCCAGTACTTC.

On this clone itself: A far bigger clonotype differs at one base, so this is likely a read error. This chain links TRBV6-5 with TRBJ1-2; 7 bases match TRBD1. The trim removed 4 bases at V and 7 bases at J, leaving 12 bases unmatched. Germline V CDR1 and CDR2: MNHEY, SVGAGI. This CDR3 contains 15 residues. The CDR3 spells CASSSPNRGARGYTF. The CDR3, as DNA: TGTGCCAGCAGTTCCCCCAACAGGGGCGCTCGTGGCTACACCTTC.

The CDR3 DNA reads as TGCGCCAGCAGCCCATCCGGGACCCCTTACAATGAGCAGTTCTTC. Residues: CASSPSGTPYNEQFF. The rearrangement links TRBV5-1 to TRBJ2-1; possibly TRBD1 or TRBD2 for D (5 bases each). CDR1 is SGHRS, CDR2 YFSETQ, per germline. The CDR3 covers 15 residues. The germline V and J ends were trimmed by 4 bases and 4 bases, with 15 bases remaining between them.

The CDR3 sequence: CASRHLAGDSSYNEQFF. CDR3 bases: TGCGCCAGCAGACACCTCGCAGGCGACAGCTCCTACAATGAGCAGTTCTTC. The J gene is TRBJ2-1, the V gene TRBV5-1; D possibly corresponds to TRBD1 (5 bases). V lost 5 bases and J 0 bases, leaving 18 bases between the germline ends. The CDR3 is 17 amino acids. CDR1 and CDR2 from the germline V gene are SGHRS and YFSETQ.

A word on this clone: This may come from a read error, since a much larger clone is one base off. Distinct nucleotide sequences in the sample also encode this CDR3. The chain uses TRBV7-2 and TRBJ2-3; D remains ambiguous. Per the germline V gene, CDR1 is SGHTA and CDR2 is FQGNSA. The V end lost 3 bases, the J end lost 0 bases, and 1 base lay between the germline ends. The CDR3 runs 12 residues. Here the CDR3 reads CASSFSTDTQYF. CDR3 bases: TGTGCCAGCAGCTTTAGCACAGATACGCAGTATTTT.

The chain has TRBV7-8 and TRBJ1-4; D is perhaps TRBD1 (6 bases). V was cut by 1 base and J by 7 bases, with 16 bases left in between. The CDR3 loop spans 16 amino acids. Germline CDR1 reads SGHVS; CDR2 reads FQNEAQ. Written as DNA, the CDR3 is TGTGCCAGCAGCTTAGGCACAGGGTTGGTGGGTGAAAAACTGTTTTTT. Translating it yields CASSLGTGLVGEKLFF.

This clone is a singleton in its sample. This chain links TRBV18 with TRBJ2-2; D remains ambiguous. Germline loops: CDR1 KGHSH, CDR2 LQKENI. The CDR3 contains 16 residues. V lost 4 bases, J lost 0 bases, and 12 bases lay in between. In nucleotides, the CDR3 is TGTGCCAGCTCACTTAAGGCCGTTACGAACACCGGGGAGCTGTTTTTT. As protein: CASSLKAVTNTGELFF.

The chain links TRBV10-3 to TRBJ2-7; 8 bases match TRBD1. The germline V gene encodes CDR1 ENHRY and CDR2 SYGVKD. The CDR3 covers 15 residues. V was clipped by 5 bases and J by 0 bases; unmatched bases: 6. The CDR3 DNA reads as TGTGCCATCAGTCCCGGGACAGGCGTCTCCTACGAGCAGTACTTC. It specifies CAISPGTGVSYEQYF.

Turning to this clone: Its ends do not fully match the called genes, so a read error is possible. CDR3 DNA sequence: TGTGCTAGCAGCTCTGTTGTTGGGGACACCGGGGAGCTGTTTTTT. Its protein is CASSSVVGDTGELFF. This chain links TRBV7-7 with TRBJ2-2; D remains ambiguous. Germline V gene lookup returns CDR1 SSHAT and CDR2 FNYEAQ (reference sequence). The CDR3 contains 15 residues.

The rearrangement uses TRBV6-1 and TRBJ1-2; 8 bases align to TRBD1. The CDR3 runs to 14 residues. The germline V gene encodes CDR1 MNHNS and CDR2 SASEGT. Germline trimming cut 8 bases from V and 4 bases from J; bases unmatched to any gene: 9. The CDR3 coding sequence is TGTGCCAGCGTAAGACAGGGGAAGGGCTATGGCTACACCTTC. Its protein is CASVRQGKGYGYTF.

V is TRBV7-9 and J is TRBJ1-4, with D possibly TRBD1 on 6 matching bases. Germline CDR1 is SEHNR and CDR2 is FQNEAQ (reference sequence). Trimming took off 8 bases at V and 7 bases at J, with 17 bases between the two ends. This CDR3 spans 14 amino acids. DNA for the CDR3: TGTGCCAGCCATCGTTTAGGGGGAGGTGAAAAACTGTTTTTT. Its protein product is CASHRLGGGEKLFF.

V usage is TRBV2 and J usage is TRBJ2-7; a possible D gene is TRBD1 (6 bases). The CDR3 length is 13 residues. Germline V gene lookup returns CDR1 SNHLY and CDR2 FYNNEI. V dropped 2 bases and J dropped 7 bases, with 12 bases sitting between them. CDR3 in DNA: TGTGCCAGCAGTGAATCCCCGCAGGGGGAGCAGTACTTC. This codes for CASSESPQGEQYF. The whole variable domain, filled in from reference TRBV2 and TRBJ2-7, reads EPEVTQTPSHQVTQMGQEVILRCVPISNHLYFYWYRQILGQKVEFLVSFYNNEISEKSEIFDDQFSVERPDGSNFTLKIRSTKLEDSAMYFCASSESPQGEQYFGPGTRLTVT.

V gene TRBV28 combines with J gene TRBJ2-7, with D unresolved. The CDR3 contains 11 residues. Trimming took off 6 bases at V and 5 bases at J, with 8 bases between the two ends. Germline V lookup: CDR1 MDHEN, CDR2 SYDVKM. In DNA form, the CDR3 reads TGTGCCAGCAGGGCCCGGGACGAGCAGTACTTC. Its protein is CASRARDEQYF.

The table lists this clone with a few counts. V and J are TRBV11-2 and TRBJ2-3; no reliable D call. The CDR3 is made up of 14 amino acids. V lost 5 bases to trimming and J lost 7 bases, with 16 bases between them. Germline V gene lookup returns CDR1 SGHAT and CDR2 FQNNGV. The CDR3 is CASSPPNLAYTQYF. In DNA form, the CDR3 reads TGTGCCAGCAGCCCACCGAATCTCGCCTATACGCAGTATTTT.

The J gene is TRBJ2-2, the V gene TRBV2; 7 nucleotides match TRBD1. V was pared by 10 bases and J by 4 bases, with 12 bases of the junction left unmatched. The length of the CDR3 is 15 residues. The germline gives CDR1 SNHLY, CDR2 FYNNEI. CDR3: CATREGGVSTGELFF. In DNA, the CDR3 is TGTGCCACCAGAGAAGGGGGCGTGAGCACCGGGGAGCTGTTTTTT. Filled out from reference TRBV2 and TRBJ2-2, the complete variable domain reads EPEVTQTPSHQVTQMGQEVILRCVPISNHLYFYWYRQILGQKVEFLVSFYNNEISEKSEIFDDQFSVERPDGSNFTLKIRSTKLEDSAMYFCATREGGVSTGELFFGEGSRLTVL.

The rearrangement uses TRBV20-1 and TRBJ2-7; D might be TRBD1 (6 bases). Germline-derived CDR1 and CDR2 are DFQATT and SNEGSKA (reference sequence). The CDR3 covers 11 residues. Trimming stripped 4 bases from V and 6 bases from J, with 10 bases between. The chain's CDR3 is CSATGAIEQYF. Written as DNA, the CDR3 is TGCAGTGCTACAGGGGCTATCGAGCAGTACTTC.

The chain uses TRBV5-1 and TRBJ2-5, with 7 bases identical to TRBD2. J lost 4 bases, V lost 0 bases, and 3 bases had no gene match. Looked up from germline, CDR1 is SGHRS and CDR2 is YFSETQ. The CDR3 length is 14 residues. The CDR3 reads CASSLAIAGETQYF. In nucleotides, the CDR3 is TGCGCCAGCAGCTTGGCAATAGCGGGAGAGACCCAGTACTTC. Variable domain in full (rest from reference TRBV5-1 and TRBJ2-5): KAGVTQTPRYLIKTRGQQVTLSCSPISGHRSVSWYQQTPGQGLQFLFEYFSETQRNKGNFPGRFSGRQFSNSRSEMNVSTLELGDSALYLCASSLAIAGETQYFGPGTRLLVL.

The genes are TRBV7-2 and TRBJ1-2, with 9 positions matching TRBD1. The germline V gene encodes CDR1 SGHTA and CDR2 FQGNSA. V was pared by 0 bases and J by 4 bases, with 15 bases of the junction left unmatched. CDR3 size: 19 residues. CDR3 nucleotide sequence: TGTGCCAGCAGCTTAGCGGCCCCGGGACAGGGAGGAGGGGCCTATGGCTACACCTTC. Translation gives CASSLAAPGQGGGAYGYTF.

This clone was seen a single time. This chain uses TRBV19 with TRBJ1-2, with 8 bases fitting TRBD1. CDR1 and CDR2 from the germline V gene are LNHDA and SQIVND (reference sequence). CDR3 size: 13 residues. V lost 3 bases, J lost 6 bases, and 3 bases stayed unmatched. The CDR3 spells CASSIRQGNGYTF. Here the CDR3 DNA reads TGTGCCAGTAGTATTCGACAGGGGAATGGCTACACCTTC.

The chain combines TRBV15 with TRBJ2-2; D call uncertain. CDR1 is LNHNV and CDR2 is YYDKDF in the germline V gene (reference sequence). This CDR3 region has 12 residues. Trimming took off 1 base at V and 6 bases at J, with 3 bases between the two ends. CDR3 nucleotide sequence: TGTGCCACCAGCAGAGTGGCCGGGGAGCTGTTTTTT. It encodes CATSRVAGELFF.

This rearrangement joins TRBV5-8 to TRBJ1-1; a possible D gene is TRBD1 (5 bases). V lost 1 base and J 9 bases, leaving 19 bases between the germline ends. The CDR3 loop spans 15 amino acids. Germline CDR1 SGHTS, CDR2 YDEGEE. CDR3 DNA sequence: TGTGCCAGCAGCTTGTATGGGACTTGGGCCTGGAAAGCTTTCTTT. This gives the protein CASSLYGTWAWKAFF.